Below, 21 T cell receptor beta chains from the same sample are listed, as sequenced in a study of technical replicates of blood from a handful of donors. Generated by immunoSEQ multiplex PCR, the TCRdb table keeps only in-frame clones and is missing some. The sample lists approximately 51,000 clones; about 94% were seen once. What was sequenced was PBMCs. The receptor source for this set is a human donor in good health. Some clones in this sample may be carry-over from other donors' samples.

The chain couples TRBV7-9 to TRBJ2-5, with unresolved D. Per germline, CDR1 SEHNR and CDR2 FQNEAQ (reference sequence). The CDR3 loop spans 12 amino acids. V was shortened by 2 bases and J by 4 bases, with 5 bases between the two germline ends. CDR3 sequence (DNA): TGTGCCAGCAGCTTATTCGGAGAGACCCAGTACTTC. Its translation: CASSLFGETQYF.

The chain joins TRBV5-1 to TRBJ1-3; D is unresolved. Trimming shortened V by 0 bases and J by 0 bases, and 4 bases separated the two germline ends. The germline V gene has CDR1 SGHRS and CDR2 YFSETQ. This CDR3 is 14 amino acids long. The DNA of the CDR3 is TGCGCCAGCAGCTTGGACTACTCTGGAAACACCATATATTTT. It yields the protein CASSLDYSGNTIYF.

The V call is TRBV11-2, the J call TRBJ1-6; a possible D gene is TRBD1 (6 bases). This CDR3 is built from 14 residues. Per germline, CDR1 SGHAT and CDR2 FQNNGV. Deletions cut 6 bases from V and 8 bases from J, with 14 bases between. CDR3 region: CASRLTGIDSPLHF. In nucleotides, the CDR3 is TGTGCCAGCAGACTAACAGGGATCGATTCACCCCTCCACTTT.

The genes are TRBV7-9 and TRBJ2-7, with TRBD1 matching over 12 bases. Germline V gene sequence: CDR1 SEHNR, CDR2 FQNEAQ (reference sequence). The CDR3 spans 17 residues. The V segment lost 5 bases and the J segment 8 bases; nucleotides outside the gene matches: 16. CDR3 in amino acids: CASSETGTGGFGVKQYF. CDR3 nucleotides: TGTGCCAGCAGCGAGACCGGGACAGGGGGCTTCGGGGTAAAGCAGTACTTC.

This chain connects TRBV5-1 to TRBJ1-1; the match to TRBD1 covers 11 bases. Losses at the gene ends were 0 bases for V and 1 base for J; bases not matched to a gene: 5. Per the germline V gene, CDR1 is SGHRS and CDR2 is YFSETQ. This CDR3 spans 17 amino acids. The CDR3 bases are TGCGCCAGCAGCTTGGGGGACAGGGGGTTTCAGAACACTGAAGCTTTCTTT. It translates to CASSLGDRGFQNTEAFF.

J is TRBJ2-3 and V is TRBV7-6; 8 nucleotides match TRBD2. CDR1 SGHVS and CDR2 FNYEAQ come from the germline V gene. V lost 1 base, J lost 7 bases, and 7 bases stayed unmatched. This CDR3 region has 15 residues. This chain's CDR3 is CASSLVISGDNTQYF. CDR3 DNA: TGTGCCAGCAGCTTAGTGATTAGCGGGGACAATACGCAGTATTTT. Full variable domain (rest looked up from reference TRBV7-6 and TRBJ2-3): GAGVSQSPRYKVTKRGQDVALRCDPISGHVSLYWYRQALGQGPEFLTYFNYEAQQDKSGLPNDRFSAERPEGSISTLTIQRTEQRDSAMYRCASSLVISGDNTQYFGPGTRLTVL.

The chain joins TRBV4-2 to TRBJ1-3; D not resolved. The V gene lost 2 bases and the J gene lost 0 bases, with 8 bases spanning the gap. Germline V gene sequence: CDR1 LGHNA, CDR2 YNFKEQ. CDR3 length equals 15 residues. The CDR3 sequence is CASSQSVNSGNTIYF. The CDR3 bases are TGTGCCAGCAGCCAATCAGTAAACTCTGGAAACACCATATATTTT.

This clone was detected only once. This rearrangement joins TRBV5-6 to TRBJ1-5; D perhaps matches TRBD1 (5 bases). Trimming pared 0 bases from V and 2 bases from J, leaving 9 bases between. CDR3 length: 15 amino acids. Germline V CDR1 and CDR2: SGHDT, YYEEEE. CDR3 in amino acids: CASSLGAGGNQPQHF. The CDR3 nucleotides are TGTGCCAGCAGCTTGGGGGCGGGGGGCAATCAGCCCCAGCATTTT.

The chain is built from TRBV7-2 and TRBJ2-5; 11 bases agree with TRBD2. Germline V gene sequence: CDR1 SGHTA, CDR2 FQGNSA. With 5 bases clipped from V and 5 bases from J, the junction kept 10 bases outside the gene matches. CDR3 size: 16 residues. This CDR3 reads CASSQITSGSRETQYF. CDR3 bases: TGTGCCAGCAGCCAAATTACTAGCGGGAGTAGGGAGACCCAGTACTTC.

The CDR3, as DNA: TGTGCCACCGCTTGGGCAGCCCAAGAGACCCAGTACTTC. It codes for CATAWAAQETQYF. The chain joins TRBV15 to TRBJ2-5; D gene uncertain. V lost 8 bases, J lost 1 base, and 11 bases lay in between. The germline V gene has CDR1 LNHNV and CDR2 YYDKDF (reference sequence). CDR3 length: 13 amino acids.

The sample holds one count of this clone. The genes are TRBV6-5 and TRBJ1-4; 11 bases are shared with TRBD1. The CDR3 loop spans 15 amino acids. Germline CDR1 reads MNHEY; CDR2 reads SVGAGI. Trimming at V came to 8 bases and at J to 10 bases, leaving 12 bases not matched to a gene. The CDR3 DNA reads as TGTGCCAGCTCCAACGGAGGGACAGGGGGTGGAAAACTGTTTTTT. Its translation: CASSNGGTGGGKLFF.

The chain has TRBV9 and TRBJ1-2; maybe TRBD1 (5 bases). V was cut by 2 bases and J by 6 bases, with 17 bases left in between. The CDR3 spans 15 residues. From germline, CDR1 is SGDLS and CDR2 YYNGEE. The CDR3 DNA is TGTGCCAGCAGCGTGGAAGCAGGGCGTAAGGATGGCTACACCTTC. Its protein product is CASSVEAGRKDGYTF.

The V and J genes are TRBV29-1 and TRBJ1-1; 7 bases map to TRBD1. V lost 0 bases to trimming and J lost 4 bases; unmatched junction nucleotides: 8. The CDR3 runs to 15 residues. Germline CDR1 and CDR2: SQVTM and ANQGSEA. CDR3: CSVEDLGGAVTEAFF. The CDR3 region has the DNA TGCAGCGTTGAAGATCTAGGGGGCGCGGTCACTGAAGCTTTCTTT.

This clone has a single count. This sequence joins TRBV7-9 and TRBJ2-1; 10 bases agree with TRBD2. There are 16 residues in the CDR3. Germline trimming cut 4 bases from V and 9 bases from J; bases unmatched to any gene: 12. In germline, CDR1 is SEHNR, CDR2 FQNEAQ (reference sequence). In DNA form, the CDR3 reads TGTGCCAGCAGCTCCCGGAGCGGGGGGGGCCGGACTGAGCAGTTCTTC. Protein: CASSSRSGGGRTEQFF.

The chain uses TRBV6-6 and TRBJ2-7, with D possibly matching TRBD2 (6 bases). V lost 6 bases, J lost 0 bases, and 15 bases lay in between. Germline V gene data show CDR1 as MNHNY and CDR2 as SVGAGI (reference sequence). The CDR3 sequence is 15 residues long. The CDR3 region has the DNA TGTGCCAGCAGGGGGGGAGACTCCGGCTCCTACGAGCAGTACTTC. This translates into CASRGGDSGSYEQYF.

V usage is TRBV5-1 and J usage is TRBJ2-2; 7 nucleotides match TRBD1. CDR1 SGHRS and CDR2 YFSETQ come from the germline V gene. The CDR3 spans 14 residues. Trimming removed 3 bases from V and 8 bases from J; junction bases left unmatched: 7. The CDR3 sequence is CASSSSDRVGELFF. The DNA of the CDR3 is TGCGCCAGCAGCTCATCAGACAGGGTGGGGGAGCTGTTTTTT. The full variable domain, completed using reference TRBV5-1 and TRBJ2-2, is KAGVTQTPRYLIKTRGQQVTLSCSPISGHRSVSWYQQTPGQGLQFLFEYFSETQRNKGNFPGRFSGRQFSNSRSEMNVSTLELGDSALYLCASSSSDRVGELFFGEGSRLTVL.

J is TRBJ2-3 and V is TRBV4-2, with 9 bases that match TRBD2. V trimming: 0 bases; J trimming: 1 base; junction bases outside the gene matches: 2. Germline loops: CDR1 LGHNA, CDR2 YNFKEQ. The CDR3 has 16 residues. DNA of the CDR3: TGTGCCAGCAGCCAAGAGGCGGGGGGGGGCACAGATACGCAGTATTTT. Residues: CASSQEAGGGTDTQYF.

The chain carries TRBV6-6 and TRBJ2-1; 10 bases match TRBD1. Germline CDR1 is MNHNY and CDR2 is SVGAGI (reference sequence). The CDR3 covers 16 residues. Trimming cost V 5 bases and J 2 bases; bases outside gene matches: 6. The CDR3 nucleotides are TGTGCCAGCAGTCAGCCCGGACAGGGGGCCTACAATGAGCAGTTCTTC. Protein product: CASSQPGQGAYNEQFF.

This clone has more than one count but fewer than ten. The chain has TRBV13 and TRBJ2-3; D is possibly TRBD1 (6 bases). The CDR3 has 13 residues. Deletions cut 4 bases from V and 4 bases from J, with 9 bases between. Germline CDR1 PRHDT, CDR2 FYEKMQ (reference sequence). Here the CDR3 DNA reads TGTGCCAGCAGCTCGTCAGGGGCAGATACGCAGTATTTT. Translating it yields CASSSSGADTQYF.

The J gene is TRBJ2-5, the V gene TRBV19, with TRBD2 identical over 9 bases. Germline V gene lookup returns CDR1 LNHDA and CDR2 SQIVND (reference sequence). The CDR3 has 15 residues. The J segment lost 3 bases and the V segment lost 2 bases, leaving 4 bases of the junction unmatched. DNA for the CDR3: TGTGCCAGTAGTATACTCCTAGCGGGGAAAGAGACCCAGTACTTC. Amino acid sequence: CASSILLAGKETQYF.

The chain is built from TRBV6-5 and TRBJ1-6; tentatively, D is TRBD1 (5 bases). The V and J ends lost 4 bases and 10 bases respectively, with 11 bases between them. From germline, CDR1 is MNHEY and CDR2 SVGAGI. The CDR3 totals 13 residues. CDR3: CASSSTERSPLHF. The CDR3 nucleotides are TGTGCCAGCAGTTCGACAGAGAGGTCACCCCTCCACTTT.